Below are 29 T cell receptor beta chains sequenced from a single sample in a study of CD8+ T cells in alopecia areata. Treatment: oral pan-JAK inhibitor, 5-10 mg twice daily. Sequencing templates came from extracted RNA that was reverse transcribed into cDNA. TCRdb's copy holds only in-frame clones and misses some; the assay was immunoSEQ multiplex PCR. The sample has 200,000 or so clones, around two fifths seen once. The sequencing used CD4+ T cells sorted from blood, collected at approximately week 36, from a patient treated with tofacitinib. The source is a human donor with alopecia areata.

The rearrangement uses TRBV30 and TRBJ1-1, with TRBD1 as a possible D gene (6 bases). Germline CDR1 and CDR2: GTSNPN and SVGIG (reference sequence). V was pared by 7 bases and J by 0 bases, with 15 bases between. The CDR3 extends over 14 amino acids. This CDR3 reads CASGWGALNTEAFF. CDR3 DNA sequence: TGTGCCTCGGGATGGGGGGCATTGAACACTGAAGCTTTCTTT.

The gene calls are TRBV25-1 and TRBJ1-1; D is unclear. Germline CDR1 is MGHDK and CDR2 is SYGVNS. Trimming removed 3 bases at V and 5 bases at J, with 7 bases between. This CDR3 comprises 12 residues. The CDR3 loop is CASSEGWTEAFF. CDR3 sequence (DNA): TGTGCCAGCAGTGAGGGTTGGACTGAAGCTTTCTTT.

This chain connects TRBV7-2 to TRBJ2-5, with D possibly being TRBD1 (5 bases). There are 12 residues in the CDR3. Germline loops: CDR1 SGHTA, CDR2 FQGNSA. V gave up 4 bases and J gave up 5 bases, with 8 bases separating them. DNA of the CDR3: TGTGCCAGCAGCTCCTCAGGGGAGACCCAGTACTTC. Translating gives CASSSSGETQYF.

This clone was observed a few times. V usage is TRBV7-9 and J usage is TRBJ2-5; D remains ambiguous. CDR1 and CDR2 (germline): SEHNR, FQNEAQ (reference sequence). This CDR3 has 13 residues. Trimming removed 6 bases at V and 0 bases at J, with 8 bases between. CDR3 DNA sequence: TGTGCCAGCAGTCTGATCAACCAAGAGACCCAGTACTTC. Translation: CASSLINQETQYF.

J is TRBJ2-1 and V is TRBV30; TRBD1 is a possible D gene (5 bases). Trimming stripped 4 bases from V and 0 bases from J, with 10 bases between. Per germline, CDR1 GTSNPN and CDR2 SVGIG (reference sequence). The CDR3 sequence is 14 residues long. CDR3 in amino acids: CAWKRGLSYNEQFF. The DNA of the CDR3 is TGTGCCTGGAAAAGGGGCCTCTCCTACAATGAGCAGTTCTTC.

The gene calls are TRBV19 and TRBJ1-5, with 10 bases identical to TRBD1. CDR1 is LNHDA and CDR2 is SQIVND in the germline V gene (reference sequence). The trim removed 9 bases at V and 5 bases at J, leaving 7 bases unmatched. The CDR3 runs to 14 residues. The CDR3 loop is CASRDRGWDQPQHF. The DNA of the CDR3 is TGTGCCAGCCGGGACAGGGGTTGGGATCAGCCCCAGCATTTT. Full variable domain (outside the CDR3, taken from reference TRBV19 and TRBJ1-5): DGGITQSPKYLFRKEGQNVTLSCEQNLNHDAMYWYRQDPGQGLRLIYYSQIVNDFQKGDIAEGYSVSREKKESFPLTVTSAQKNPTAFYLCASRDRGWDQPQHFGDGTRLSIL.

The count of this clone is one. The CDR3 is CASSQGTSASTDTQYF. CDR3 bases: TGCGCCAGCAGCCAGGGTACTAGCGCCAGCACAGATACGCAGTATTTT. The chain combines TRBV4-1 with TRBJ2-3; the match to TRBD2 covers 7 bases. Germline V gene sequence: CDR1 MGHRA, CDR2 YSYEKL. The CDR3 runs 16 residues. J was trimmed by 0 bases and V by 3 bases; bases with no gene match: 6.

CDR3 in amino acids: CASSQGARNIQYF. CDR3 coding DNA: TGTGCCAGCAGCCAGGGAGCTCGCAACATTCAGTACTTC. The chain is built from TRBV5-4 and TRBJ2-4, with D perhaps being TRBD1 or TRBD2 (5 bases each). The length of the CDR3 is 13 residues. The germline V gene encodes CDR1 SGHNT and CDR2 YYREEE (reference sequence). Trimming stripped 4 bases from V and 7 bases from J, with 12 bases between. Using reference TRBV5-4 and TRBJ2-4 for the parts outside the CDR3, the full variable domain is ETGVTQSPTHLIKTRGQQVTLRCSSQSGHNTVSWYQQALGQGPQFIFQYYREEENGRGNFPPRFSGLQFPNYSSELNVNALELDDSALYLCASSQGARNIQYFGAGTRLSVL.

The CDR3 DNA is TGTGCCAGCAGTTCCCCAGGTGCAACTAATGAAAAACTGTTTTTT. Translating gives CASSSPGATNEKLFF. This chain links TRBV28 with TRBJ1-4, with D uncertain. CDR3 size: 15 residues. The V gene's germline CDR1 is MDHEN and CDR2 SYDVKM. V was cut by 4 bases and J by 0 bases, with 9 bases left in between.

The V and J genes are TRBV5-6 and TRBJ2-1; 7 nucleotides agree with TRBD1. The CDR3 runs to 15 residues. Trimming at V came to 4 bases and at J to 5 bases, leaving 9 bases not matched to a gene. CDR1 SGHDT and CDR2 YYEEEE come from the germline V gene. This CDR3 is CASSGRGLPNNEQFF. Here the CDR3 DNA reads TGTGCCAGCAGCGGCAGGGGGTTACCTAACAATGAGCAGTTCTTC.

This clone was counted a few times. The V call is TRBV15, the J call TRBJ2-6; D uncertain. This CDR3 spans 13 amino acids. V lost 3 bases, J lost 4 bases, and 4 bases lay in between. In germline, CDR1 is LNHNV, CDR2 YYDKDF (reference sequence). DNA for the CDR3: TGTGCCACCAGCAGTCCCGGGGCCAACGTCCTGACTTTC. This codes for CATSSPGANVLTF.

The chain has TRBV2 and TRBJ2-4; a possible D gene is TRBD2 (6 bases). CDR1 is SNHLY and CDR2 is FYNNEI in the germline V gene. V was pared by 6 bases and J by 0 bases, with 9 bases between. The CDR3 runs to 14 residues. CDR3 sequence: CASSGSGAKNIQYF. The CDR3 DNA reads as TGTGCCAGCAGCGGGAGCGGAGCCAAAAACATTCAGTACTTC.

The sample holds a few counts of this clone. V and J are TRBV29-1 and TRBJ1-2, with D unclear. The CDR3 consists of 12 residues. V was shortened by 5 bases and J by 2 bases, with 9 bases between the two germline ends. Germline V CDR1 and CDR2: SQVTM, ANQGSEA. In DNA form, the CDR3 reads TGCAGCGTTTACGCGGCAAACTATGGCTACACCTTC. It codes for CSVYAANYGYTF. Full variable domain (rest looked up from reference TRBV29-1 and TRBJ1-2): SAVISQKPSRDICQRGTSLTIQCQVDSQVTMMFWYRQQPGQSLTLIATANQGSEATYESGFVIDKFPISRPNLTFSTLTVSNMSPEDSSIYLCSVYAANYGYTFGSGTRLTVV.

This clone has only a few counts. The rearrangement uses TRBV29-1 and TRBJ1-2; D is perhaps TRBD1 (6 bases). Germline loops: CDR1 SQVTM, CDR2 ANQGSEA. The CDR3 is 11 amino acids. V gave up 5 bases and J gave up 5 bases, with 9 bases separating them. In DNA, the CDR3 is TGCAGCGTTCTGAGGGGGTATGGCTACACCTTC. It is translated as CSVLRGYGYTF.

This clone occurred many times. This sequence joins TRBV11-2 and TRBJ2-7; D perhaps matches TRBD1 (6 bases). Germline V gives CDR1 SGHAT, CDR2 FQNNGV. The CDR3 covers 13 residues. Trimming left V 2 bases short and J 2 bases short, with 7 bases between. CDR3 sequence (DNA): TGTGCCAGCAGCTTACCAGGGGCCTACGAGCAGTACTTC. It codes for CASSLPGAYEQYF. Full variable domain (remainder filled in from reference TRBV11-2 and TRBJ2-7): EAGVAQSPRYKIIEKRQSVAFWCNPISGHATLYWYQQILGQGPKLLIQFQNNGVVDDSQLPKDRFSAERLKGVDSTLKIQPAKLEDSAVYLCASSLPGAYEQYFGPGTRLTVT.

The chain employs TRBV18 and TRBJ1-1, with 7 nucleotides matching TRBD1. From germline, CDR1 is KGHSH and CDR2 LQKENI. The CDR3 is 17 amino acids. J lost 0 bases, V lost 2 bases, and 9 bases had no gene match. The CDR3 protein is CASSPSTPGGMNTEAFF. Here the CDR3 DNA reads TGTGCCAGCTCACCATCCACTCCAGGGGGAATGAACACTGAAGCTTTCTTT.

The genes are TRBV30 and TRBJ1-1; D is possibly TRBD1 (5 bases). CDR1 is GTSNPN and CDR2 is SVGIG in the germline V gene (reference sequence). The CDR3 is made up of 14 amino acids. With 0 bases removed from V and 10 bases from J, the gap between germline ends came to 18 bases. DNA of the CDR3: TGTGCCTGGAGTGTACCTGGTCTGAGTGGGGGAGCTTTCTTT. This codes for CAWSVPGLSGGAFF.

The CDR3 bases are TGTGCCAGCAGCGATCAGCGGGAGCTGGTTACCGGGGAGCTGTTTTTT. Its protein is CASSDQRELVTGELFF. The gene calls are TRBV7-2 and TRBJ2-2; 8 positions match TRBD2. The CDR3 length is 16 residues. CDR1 is SGHTA, CDR2 FQGNSA, per germline. V was pared by 5 bases and J by 5 bases, with 10 bases of the junction left unmatched.

This clone was observed a few times. The genes are TRBV7-2 and TRBJ2-3, with TRBD2 matching 7 bases. The CDR3 is 12 residues long. Germline CDR1 and CDR2: SGHTA and FQGNSA. J was trimmed by 8 bases and V by 4 bases; bases with no gene match: 3. CDR3 bases: TGTGCCAGCAGCTCGCTAGCGGTTACGCAGTATTTT. Protein: CASSSLAVTQYF.

This clone was picked up a small number of times. This chain connects TRBV6-5 to TRBJ1-1; no clear D. The V and J ends lost 0 bases and 1 base respectively, with 9 bases between them. Germline CDR1 and CDR2: MNHEY and SVGAGI. This CDR3 is 15 amino acids long. CDR3 DNA sequence: TGTGCCAGCAGTTACTCGGGATTTGGGAACACTGAAGCTTTCTTT. It specifies CASSYSGFGNTEAFF.

The V and J genes are TRBV28 and TRBJ1-5, with 7 positions matching TRBD1. V was pared by 5 bases and J by 7 bases, with 5 bases of the junction left unmatched. Germline assignment: CDR1 MDHEN and CDR2 SYDVKM. This CDR3 is built from 13 residues. The CDR3 protein is CASSTGERQPQHF. The CDR3 bases are TGTGCCAGCAGTACAGGGGAACGCCAGCCCCAGCATTTT. Complete variable domain (other parts from reference TRBV28 and TRBJ1-5): DVKVTQSSRYLVKRTGEKVFLECVQDMDHENMFWYRQDPGLGLRLIYFSYDVKMKEKGDIPEGYSVSREKKERFSLILESASTNQTSMYLCASSTGERQPQHFGDGTRLSIL.

The chain combines TRBV29-1 with TRBJ2-7; tentatively, D is TRBD1 (6 bases). Per the germline V gene, CDR1 is SQVTM and CDR2 is ANQGSEA. The CDR3 is 12 residues long. V shed 6 bases and J shed 4 bases, with 13 bases lying between them. The CDR3 loop is CSVAGTQYEQYF. In DNA, the CDR3 is TGCAGCGTAGCCGGGACACAATACGAGCAGTACTTC.

This rearrangement joins TRBV19 to TRBJ1-5, with 8 bases aligning to TRBD1. V lost 3 bases, J lost 6 bases, and 4 bases stayed unmatched. This CDR3 spans 14 amino acids. Germline loops: CDR1 LNHDA, CDR2 SQIVND (reference sequence). Here the CDR3 reads CASSMGTGGQPQHF. The CDR3 DNA is TGTGCCAGTAGTATGGGGACAGGCGGTCAGCCCCAGCATTTT. The full variable domain, completed using reference TRBV19 and TRBJ1-5, is DGGITQSPKYLFRKEGQNVTLSCEQNLNHDAMYWYRQDPGQGLRLIYYSQIVNDFQKGDIAEGYSVSREKKESFPLTVTSAQKNPTAFYLCASSMGTGGQPQHFGDGTRLSIL.

The chain carries TRBV5-1 and TRBJ2-7, with unresolved D. The CDR3 covers 14 residues. From germline, CDR1 is SGHRS and CDR2 YFSETQ. V lost 0 bases to trimming and J lost 0 bases, with 7 bases between them. The CDR3 loop is CASSLEASSYEQYF. The CDR3 DNA follows: TGCGCCAGCAGCTTGGAGGCATCCTCCTACGAGCAGTACTTC.

The V call is TRBV30, the J call TRBJ2-1; 9 bases line up with TRBD2. The CDR3 is made up of 14 amino acids. The V and J ends lost 4 bases and 7 bases, in that order; junction bases with no gene match: 8. The germline gives CDR1 GTSNPN, CDR2 SVGIG (reference sequence). The CDR3 bases are TGTGCCTGGAAAGGCGGGAGGGCCTGGAATGAGCAGTTCTTC. Translated, it gives CAWKGGRAWNEQFF. Using reference TRBV30 and TRBJ2-1 for the parts outside the CDR3, the full variable domain is SQTIHQWPATLVQPVGSPLSLECTVEGTSNPNLYWYRQAAGRGLQLLFYSVGIGQISSEVPQNLSASRPQDRQFILSSKKLLLSDSGFYLCAWKGGRAWNEQFFGPGTRLTVL.

The chain uses TRBV19 and TRBJ1-5, with TRBD1 matching 9 bases. With V trimmed by 6 bases and J by 7 bases, 16 bases remained unmatched. The CDR3 is 17 residues long. Germline CDR1 LNHDA, CDR2 SQIVND (reference sequence). This CDR3 reads CASRRNTGGAGEQPQHF. The CDR3 DNA is TGTGCCAGTAGGAGAAACACAGGGGGCGCGGGAGAACAGCCCCAGCATTTT.

This clone was picked up a small number of times. This chain joins TRBV30 and TRBJ1-1; D is possibly TRBD1 (6 bases). The CDR3 has 13 amino acids. Trimming took 2 bases from V and 2 from J, leaving 9 bases between them. The germline V gene encodes CDR1 GTSNPN and CDR2 SVGIG (reference sequence). The CDR3 protein is CAWSSGTNTEAFF. In DNA form, the CDR3 reads TGTGCCTGGAGTTCAGGGACAAACACTGAAGCTTTCTTT.

This clone was counted once. V usage is TRBV6-5 and J usage is TRBJ1-1; TRBD1 matches at 7 bases. The CDR3 sequence is 15 residues long. Germline V gene data show CDR1 as MNHEY and CDR2 as SVGAGI. The V segment lost 4 bases and the J segment 4 bases; nucleotides outside the gene matches: 9. CDR3 in amino acids: CASSSPRTGPTEAFF. CDR3 DNA: TGTGCCAGCAGTTCGCCCCGGACAGGCCCCACTGAAGCTTTCTTT.

This chain uses TRBV28 with TRBJ1-2; tentatively, D is TRBD1 (5 bases). The CDR3 consists of 13 residues. Germline CDR1 MDHEN, CDR2 SYDVKM. The V and J ends lost 4 bases and 4 bases respectively, with 10 bases between them. CDR3 coding DNA: TGTGCCAGCAGTTCAATCCAGGGCTATGGCTACACCTTC. Residues: CASSSIQGYGYTF.